This TCR beta chain is from a study of T cell responses to AZD1222 COVID-19 vaccine. Overall study context: Doses given second, at about 4 or about 12 weeks, were pooled.

Data came from immunoSEQ multiplex PCR; TCRdb stores just in-frame clones and leaves some out. The data show about 150,000 clones, 85% to 95% seen once. The V and J ends lost 1 base and 6 bases, in that order; junction bases with no gene match: 4. This CDR3 is built from 16 residues. The germline gives CDR1 MGHRA, CDR2 YSYEKL. This clone was seen just once. As yet, its antigen is unknown. Study-wide points: Donors were largely white British and mainly female; clonal diversity was possibly underestimated. Reportedly, nearly half of unique spike TCRs recognized epitopes outside B.1.351/B.1.1.7 mutations.

The sample was peripheral blood, taken on day 0 of AZD1222 vaccination. The gene calls are TRBV4-1 and TRBJ1-6; the match to TRBD1 covers 9 bases. The clonotype was recovered from an adult in good health. The CDR3 DNA follows: TGCGCCAGCAGCCAAGCGGGACAGGGCTTTAATTCACCCCTCCACTTT. Encoded protein: CASSQAGQGFNSPLHF.